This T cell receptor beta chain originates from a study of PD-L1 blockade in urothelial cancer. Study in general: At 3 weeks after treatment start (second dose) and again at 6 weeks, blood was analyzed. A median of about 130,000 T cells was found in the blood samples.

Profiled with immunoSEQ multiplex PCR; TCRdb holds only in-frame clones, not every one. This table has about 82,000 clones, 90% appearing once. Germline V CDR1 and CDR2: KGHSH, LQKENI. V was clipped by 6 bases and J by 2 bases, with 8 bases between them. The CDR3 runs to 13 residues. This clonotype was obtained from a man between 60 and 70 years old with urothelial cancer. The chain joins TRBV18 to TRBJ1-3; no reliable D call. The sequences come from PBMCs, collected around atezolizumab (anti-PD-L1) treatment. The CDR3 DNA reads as TGTGCCAGCTCCCGTGAGACTGGAAACACCATATATTTT. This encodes CASSRETGNTIYF.